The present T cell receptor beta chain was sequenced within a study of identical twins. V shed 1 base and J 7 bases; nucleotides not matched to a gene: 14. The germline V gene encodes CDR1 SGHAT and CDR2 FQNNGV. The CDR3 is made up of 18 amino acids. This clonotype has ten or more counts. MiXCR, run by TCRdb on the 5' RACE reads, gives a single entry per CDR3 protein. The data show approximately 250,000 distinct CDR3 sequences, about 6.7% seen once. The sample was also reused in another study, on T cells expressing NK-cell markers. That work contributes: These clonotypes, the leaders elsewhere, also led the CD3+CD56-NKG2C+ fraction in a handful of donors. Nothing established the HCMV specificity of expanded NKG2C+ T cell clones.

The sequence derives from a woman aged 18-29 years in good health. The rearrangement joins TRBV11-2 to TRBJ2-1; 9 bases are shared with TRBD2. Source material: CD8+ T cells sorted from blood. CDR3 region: CASSLVHLLPSGINEQFF. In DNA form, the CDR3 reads TGTGCCAGCAGCTTAGTCCATCTTTTGCCTAGCGGGATTAATGAGCAGTTCTTC.